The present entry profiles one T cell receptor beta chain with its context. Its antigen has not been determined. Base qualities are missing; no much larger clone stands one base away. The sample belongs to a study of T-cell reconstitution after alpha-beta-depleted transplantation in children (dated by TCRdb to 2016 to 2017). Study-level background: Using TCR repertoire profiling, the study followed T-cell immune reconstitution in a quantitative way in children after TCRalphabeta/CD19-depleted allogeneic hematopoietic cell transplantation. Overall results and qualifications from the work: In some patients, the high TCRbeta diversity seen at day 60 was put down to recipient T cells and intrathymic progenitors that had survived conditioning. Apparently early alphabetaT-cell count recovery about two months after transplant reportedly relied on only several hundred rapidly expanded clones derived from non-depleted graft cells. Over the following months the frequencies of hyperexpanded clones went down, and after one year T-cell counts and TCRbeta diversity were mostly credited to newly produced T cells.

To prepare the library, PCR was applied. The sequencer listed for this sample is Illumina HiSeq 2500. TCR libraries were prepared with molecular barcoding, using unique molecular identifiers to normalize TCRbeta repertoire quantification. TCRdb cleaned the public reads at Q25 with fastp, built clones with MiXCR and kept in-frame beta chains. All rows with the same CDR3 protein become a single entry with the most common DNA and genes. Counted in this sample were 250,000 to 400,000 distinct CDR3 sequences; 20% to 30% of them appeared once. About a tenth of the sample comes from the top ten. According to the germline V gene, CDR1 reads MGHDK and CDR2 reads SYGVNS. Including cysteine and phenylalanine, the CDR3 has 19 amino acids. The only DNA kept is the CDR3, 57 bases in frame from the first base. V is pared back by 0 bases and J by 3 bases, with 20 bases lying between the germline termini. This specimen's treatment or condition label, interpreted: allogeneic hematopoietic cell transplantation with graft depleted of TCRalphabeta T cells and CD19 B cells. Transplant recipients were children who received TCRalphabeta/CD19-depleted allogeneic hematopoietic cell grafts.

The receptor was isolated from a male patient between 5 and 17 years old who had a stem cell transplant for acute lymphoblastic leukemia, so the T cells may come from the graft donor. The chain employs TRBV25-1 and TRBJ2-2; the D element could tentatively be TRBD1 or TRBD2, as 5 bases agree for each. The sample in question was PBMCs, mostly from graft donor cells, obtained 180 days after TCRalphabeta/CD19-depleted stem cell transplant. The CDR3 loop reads CASSEYGDGRPLDTGELFF. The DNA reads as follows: TGTGCCAGCAGTGAATATGGGGACGGAAGGCCCTTGGACACCGGGGAGCTGTTTTTT.